This T cell receptor beta chain emerged from a study of human T cells and chemical hapten exposure. In the study overall: The patients were mostly female; they had alopecia areata, totalis or universalis. Minor volume differences among pooled libraries chiefly drove per-sample TCR yield variation.

Indicated time point: patch test 2, 6 weeks after DPC sensitization. The treatment denotes: therapeutic diphenylcyclopropenone sensitization with weekly scalp DPC. Germline V gives CDR1 SGHTA, CDR2 FQGNSA. The CDR3 sequence is 14 residues long. V lost 2 bases and J 9 bases, leaving 11 bases between the germline ends. TCRdb reprocessed the RACE reads with MiXCR, giving one entry per CDR3 protein. The table includes 75,000 to 95,000 distinct CDR3 sequences, approximately 11% detected once. The gene calls are TRBV7-2 and TRBJ1-6; D gene uncertain. The specimen was whole blood, collected in connection with sensitization to the hapten diphenylcyclopropenone (DPC). The sequence derives from a man aged 35 to 55 with alopecia areata. Some clones in this sample may be carry-over from other donors' samples. The CDR3 bases are TGTGCCAGCAGCTTAAGCCCCGGGCTTTCACCCCTCCACTTT. Amino acid sequence: CASSLSPGLSPLHF.